Here is one TCR beta chain with its context. Its antigen is not known. These data come from a study of spatial heterogeneity in lung cancer. General study results and limits: Expanded intratumoral alpha and beta TCR counts tracked tumor mutation counts.

Individual TCR cDNA molecules each bore their own unique molecular identifier. MiXCR, run by TCRdb on the 5' RACE reads, gives a single entry per CDR3 protein. The sample yields several thousand distinct CDR3 sequences, 8.5% to 9.5% seen once. V lost 5 bases and J 1 base, leaving 11 bases between the germline ends. The germline CDR1 and CDR2 sequences are SGHTA and FQGNSA. The CDR3 consists of 14 residues. Time point indicated: sample taken at primary tumor resection. TCRs were sequenced from unsorted whole RNA of tumor, nontumor lung or PBMC. V gene TRBV7-2 combines with J gene TRBJ1-2; the D is unclear. This material consisted of lung tumor tissue, taken at surgery. The TCR was taken from a male donor with early-stage non-small cell lung cancer. CDR3 protein: CASSRGGGNYGYTF. The CDR3, as DNA: TGTGCCAGCAGCCGAGGAGGCGGTAACTATGGCTACACCTTC.